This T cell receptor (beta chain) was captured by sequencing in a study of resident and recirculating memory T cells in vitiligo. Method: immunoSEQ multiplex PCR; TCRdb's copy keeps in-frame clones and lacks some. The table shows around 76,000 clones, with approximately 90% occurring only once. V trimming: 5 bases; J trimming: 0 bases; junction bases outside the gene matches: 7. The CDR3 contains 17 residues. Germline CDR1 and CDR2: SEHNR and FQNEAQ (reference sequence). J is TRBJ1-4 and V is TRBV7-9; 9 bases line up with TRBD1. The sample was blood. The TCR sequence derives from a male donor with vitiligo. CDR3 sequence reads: CASSPTGGRATNEKLFF. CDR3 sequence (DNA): TGTGCCAGCAGCCCGACAGGGGGTCGGGCAACTAATGAAAAACTGTTTTTT. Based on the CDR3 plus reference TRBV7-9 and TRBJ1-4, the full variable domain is DTGVSQNPRHKITKRGQNVTFRCDPISEHNRLYWYRQTLGQGPEFLTYFQNEAQLEKSRLLSDRFSAERPKGSFSTLEIQRTEQGDSAMYLCASSPTGGRATNEKLFFGSGTQLSVL.